This entry features one TCR beta chain sequence. No antigen is known for it. This was the immunoSEQ v3.0 assay at survey level. Measured with immunoSEQ multiplex PCR; TCRdb has only the in-frame clones, and not every one. The profile shows under 30,000 clones, 85% to 95% of them singletons. The data were obtained in a study of long-term antiretroviral therapy in people with HIV. Findings and limits, study-wide: Clones that expanded before ART (that is, prior to treatment) dominated the repertoire at all time points. Transplant-donor-level diversity was not reached after ART, though diversity increased.

V gave up 8 bases and J gave up 8 bases, with 10 bases separating them. This CDR3 has 12 amino acids. Germline CDR1 is MDHEN and CDR2 is SYDVKM. From each donor, at least one pre-ART PBMC sample and at least two post-ART PBMC samples were obtained. The receptor was isolated from a man aged 45 to 65 with HIV. The chain combines TRBV28 with TRBJ1-6; the D is unclear. The sample in question was unsorted PBMCs, obtained 5.3 years after starting antiretroviral therapy. The CDR3 spells CASEGGDSPLHF. DNA for the CDR3: TGTGCCAGCGAGGGCGGCGATTCACCCCTCCACTTT.